The 3 T cell receptor beta chains given below trace back to one sample, sequenced in a study of control samples from healthy donors and cancer patients. Libraries were prepared by immunoSEQ multiplex PCR; TCRdb keeps only in-frame clonotypes and omits some of them. The data show roughly 180,000 clones, 75% to 95% seen once. The sample comprised blood. All receptors derive from a woman in her thirties or forties in good health.

J is TRBJ1-3 and V is TRBV6-5, with a possible D match to TRBD1 (5 bases). The germline V gene encodes CDR1 MNHEY and CDR2 SVGAGI. CDR3 size: 13 residues. V was clipped by 8 bases and J by 8 bases, with 16 bases between them. In DNA form, the CDR3 reads TGTGCCAGCCTTGAAAAGGGAGGGGACACCATATATTTT. As protein: CASLEKGGDTIYF.

V is TRBV11-2 and J is TRBJ1-3, with unresolved D. Germline CDR1 SGHAT, CDR2 FQNNGV. The CDR3 runs 16 residues. The ends were cut back, 5 bases at V and 0 bases at J, with 14 bases in the middle. The CDR3 loop is CASSPATARSGNTIYF. The DNA of the CDR3 is TGTGCCAGCAGCCCGGCGACCGCCCGCTCTGGAAACACCATATATTTT.

The chain's CDR3 is CASSKERIGQPQHF. The CDR3 region has the DNA TGTGCCAGCAGCAAAGAAAGGATTGGTCAGCCCCAGCATTTT. The gene calls are TRBV21-1 and TRBJ1-5. TRBV21-1 is designated a pseudogene. The CDR3 is 14 amino acids.